This TCR beta chain was profiled in a study of PD-1 blockade in classical Hodgkin lymphoma. Study results and caveats: Newly diagnosed and completely responding patients shared comparable baseline diversity. Newly diagnosed patients were reported to exhibit reduced baseline TCR diversity relative to healthy donors.

All patients relapsed after autologous stem cell transplantation, and brentuximab vedotin exposure varied. Trimming took off 0 bases at V and 4 bases at J, with 11 bases between the two ends. Germline values: CDR1 SGDLS, CDR2 YYNGEE. The CDR3 loop spans 15 amino acids. Notes on this clone: What it binds is not known.

The repertoire was sequenced with immunoSEQ multiplex PCR; TCRdb's copy has only in-frame clones and lacks some. The sample lists more than 70,000 clones; 85% to 95% were seen once. The starting material was peripheral blood mononuclear cells (PBMCs), obtained before the second cycle of nivolumab. The V gene is TRBV9, the J gene TRBJ1-3; D gene unclear. This TCR was recovered from a human donor with classical Hodgkin lymphoma. This chain's CDR3 is CASSVGVGGGNTIYF. CDR3 nucleotide sequence: TGTGCCAGCAGCGTAGGTGTTGGTGGAGGAAACACCATATATTTT. The full variable domain, in which reference TRBV9 and TRBJ1-3 provide the parts outside the CDR3, is DSGVTQTPKHLITATGQRVTLRCSPRSGDLSVYWYQQSLDQGLQFLIQYYNGEERAKGNILERFSAQQFPDLHSELNLSSLELGDSALYFCASSVGVGGGNTIYFGEGSWLTVV.